One sample yielded the 7 T cell receptor beta chains listed below, sequenced in a study of T cells in Graves' hyperthyroidism and ophthalmopathy. RNA transcripts were the template for amplifying TCR beta CDR3 regions. When the TCR CDR3 underwent first-round RT-PCR, the HTBI primer set was used. One entry per CDR3 protein results from TCRdb running MiXCR on the multiplex PCR reads. The table records roughly 710,000 distinct CDR3 sequences, 30% to 40% of them present only once. Sequenced material: blood. These receptors were obtained from a middle-aged woman with Graves' hyperthyroidism.

V usage is TRBV19 and J usage is TRBJ1-5; TRBD1 aligns across 7 bases. From germline, CDR1 is LNHDA and CDR2 SQIVND (reference sequence). The CDR3 sequence is 16 residues long. Unmatched junction bases numbered 16, after V lost 10 bases and J lost 4 bases. CDR3 region: CATGIGQAAGNQPQHF. CDR3 coding DNA: TGTGCCACCGGGATTGGACAGGCTGCGGGGAATCAGCCCCAGCATTTT.

A word on this clonotype: One end of the junction fails to match germline, which may point to a read error. The chain combines TRBV2 with TRBJ1-4; 10 bases line up with TRBD1. Germline V gene data show CDR1 as SNHLY and CDR2 as FYNNEI. This CDR3 has 15 residues. The CDR3 region is CASSPRTGGSEKLYF. CDR3 DNA: TGTGCCAGCAGTCCACGGACAGGGGGAAGTGAAAAACTGTATTTT.

This clonotype showed up just a few times. The rearrangement joins TRBV11-3 to TRBJ1-2; tentatively, D is TRBD1 (5 bases). The CDR3 totals 13 residues. V was shortened by 4 bases and J by 4 bases, with 10 bases between the two germline ends. The V gene's germline CDR1 is SGHNT and CDR2 YENEEA. DNA for the CDR3: TGTGCCAGCAGCTCCCCCAGGGTCTATGGCTACACCTTC. It is translated as CASSSPRVYGYTF.

This clonotype was found many times. J is TRBJ1-5 and V is TRBV4-1; possible D gene TRBD1, 6 bases. Trimming pared 2 bases from V and 6 bases from J, leaving 14 bases between. The CDR3 is 15 amino acids. Germline V gene lookup returns CDR1 MGHRA and CDR2 YSYEKL. The CDR3 loop is CASSQLTGGGQPQHF. DNA of the CDR3: TGCGCCAGCAGCCAACTGACAGGAGGCGGTCAGCCCCAGCATTTT.

This clonotype was counted at least ten times. CDR3: CASRLERIQETQYF. CDR3 coding DNA: TGCGCCAGCAGACTCGAGCGGATCCAAGAGACCCAGTACTTC. J is TRBJ2-5 and V is TRBV10-2, with a tentative D call TRBD2 (5 bases). V was shortened by 6 bases and J by 1 base, with 12 bases between the two germline ends. This CDR3 region has 14 residues. From germline, CDR1 is WSHSY and CDR2 SAAADI.

The chain combines TRBV7-2 with TRBJ1-2, with a possible D match to TRBD1 (6 bases). V was shortened by 3 bases and J by 3 bases, with 14 bases between the two germline ends. The germline V gene encodes CDR1 SGHTA and CDR2 FQGNSA. The CDR3 covers 15 residues. CDR3 amino acids: CASSFGDTRDYGYTF. The DNA for the CDR3 is TGTGCCAGCAGCTTTGGGGACACGAGGGACTATGGCTACACCTTC.

This clonotype was seen ten or more times. The V gene is TRBV29-1, the J gene TRBJ2-7; TRBD2 matches 9 bases. Germline V gene sequence: CDR1 SQVTM, CDR2 ANQGSEA. The CDR3 is 15 residues long. With V trimmed by 7 bases and J by 0 bases, 10 bases remained unmatched. The CDR3 bases are TGCAGCGCGGTACTAGCGGGCCACCCCTCCTACGAGCAGTACTTC. The encoded protein is CSAVLAGHPSYEQYF.